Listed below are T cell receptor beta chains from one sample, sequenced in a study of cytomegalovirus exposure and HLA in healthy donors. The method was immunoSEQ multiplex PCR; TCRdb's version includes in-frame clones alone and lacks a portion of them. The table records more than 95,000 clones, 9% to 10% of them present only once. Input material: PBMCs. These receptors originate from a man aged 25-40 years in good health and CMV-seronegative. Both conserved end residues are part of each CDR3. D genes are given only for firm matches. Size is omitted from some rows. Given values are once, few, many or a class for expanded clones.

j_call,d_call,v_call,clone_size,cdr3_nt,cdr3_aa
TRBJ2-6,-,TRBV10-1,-,TGCGCCAGCAGTCCCCAGACTGGGGGGGCCAACGTCCTGACTTTC,CASSPQTGGANVLTF
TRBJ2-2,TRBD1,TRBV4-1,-,TGCGCCAGCAGCCACCCATCCGGGACAGGGGTATCCAGCGGGGAGCTGTTTTTT,CASSHPSGTGVSSGELFF
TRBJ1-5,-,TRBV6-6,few,TGTGCCAGCAGTCAGGGTCAGCCCCAGCATTTT,CASSQGQPQHF
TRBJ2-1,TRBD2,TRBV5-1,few,TGCGCCAGCAGCACACTAGCGGGGGCGAATGAGCAGTTCTTC,CASSTLAGANEQFF
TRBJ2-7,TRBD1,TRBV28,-,TGTGCCAGCAGTGTCACGGGACAGTCCTACGAGCAGTACTTC,CASSVTGQSYEQYF
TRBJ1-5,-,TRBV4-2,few,TGTGCCAGCAGCCAAGGGGCAGGGGATCAGCCCCAGCATTTT,CASSQGAGDQPQHF
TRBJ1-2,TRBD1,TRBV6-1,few,TGTGCCAGCAGTCAAGGGGGACAGGGTTCTTATGGCTACACCTTC,CASSQGGQGSYGYTF
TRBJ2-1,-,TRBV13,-,TGTGCCAGCAGCAAAAGCCGGGACATTGGGAATGAGCAGTTCTTC,CASSKSRDIGNEQFF
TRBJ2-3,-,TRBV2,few,TGTGCCAGCGGTGAACAGGAGGACAGCATACGGGATACGCAGTATTTT,CASGEQEDSIRDTQYF
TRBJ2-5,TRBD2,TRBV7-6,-,TGTGCCAGCAGCTTTGGGGGGGGACAAGAGACCCAGTACTTC,CASSFGGGQETQYF
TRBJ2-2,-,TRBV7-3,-,TGTGCCAGCAGCTTAAGTTCCTTAGGGGAGCTGTTTTTT,CASSLSSLGELFF
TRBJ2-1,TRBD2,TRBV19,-,TGTGCCAGTAGTATGACTAGCGGGAGGTTCTACAATGAGCAGTTCTTC,CASSMTSGRFYNEQFF
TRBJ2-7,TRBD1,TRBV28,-,TGTGCCAGCAGTCAGCCACGGGACAGGGACGAGCAGTACTTC,CASSQPRDRDEQYF
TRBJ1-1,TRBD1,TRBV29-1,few,TGCAGCGTTGGGGGACAGGGGTTGGGCACTGAAGCTTTCTTT,CSVGGQGLGTEAFF
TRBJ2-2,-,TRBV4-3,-,TGCGCCAGCAGCCAGGAAACAGGGTATAGCGGGGAGCTGTTTTTT,CASSQETGYSGELFF
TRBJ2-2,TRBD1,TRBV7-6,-,TGTGCCAGCAGCTTAGTGGACAGGGGGCCCCGGGGCGCCGGGGAGCTGTTTTTT,CASSLVDRGPRGAGELFF
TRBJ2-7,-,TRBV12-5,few,TGTGCTAGTGGTCGGGACACACCCTACGAGCAGTACTTC,CASGRDTPYEQYF
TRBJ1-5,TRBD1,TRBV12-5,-,TGTGCTAGTGGTTTGGCTCGACAGGGACCTAGGGGCAATCAGCCCCAGCATTTT,CASGLARQGPRGNQPQHF
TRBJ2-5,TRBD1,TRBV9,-,TGTGCCAGCAGCTTCGGACAGGGGACCCAAGAGACCCAGTACTTC,CASSFGQGTQETQYF
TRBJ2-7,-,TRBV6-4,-,TGTGCCAGCAGTGACTCAACCCGCACGCCGAGCTCCTACGAGCAGTACTTC,CASSDSTRTPSSYEQYF
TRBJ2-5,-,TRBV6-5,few,TGTGCCAGCAGTTACTCGATAGAGAGGAAGACCCAGTACTTC,CASSYSIERKTQYF
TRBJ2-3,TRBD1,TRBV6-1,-,TGTGCCACACGACAGGGTAGCACAGATACGCAGTATTTT,CATRQGSTDTQYF
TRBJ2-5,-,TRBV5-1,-,TGCGCCAGCTTCGGGGACTCCTTGACGAGTCAGTACTTC,CASFGDSLTSQYF
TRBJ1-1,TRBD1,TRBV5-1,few,TGCGCCAGCAGCTTGGTCCAGGGGGAATATGAAGCTTTCTTT,CASSLVQGEYEAFF
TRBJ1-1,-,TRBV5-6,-,TGTGCCAGCAGCCCCCGGGGAGGCTTGAACACTGAAGCTTTCTTT,CASSPRGGLNTEAFF
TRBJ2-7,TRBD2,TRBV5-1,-,TGCGCCAGCAGCCCGGGGACTAGCGGGGGGAGCTCCTACGAGCAGTACTTC,CASSPGTSGGSSYEQYF
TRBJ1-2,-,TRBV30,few,TGTGCCTGGAGTGTACTTTTTGAGGTGGCCTCTAACTATGGCTACACCTTC,CAWSVLFEVASNYGYTF
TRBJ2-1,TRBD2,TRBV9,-,TGTGCCAGCAGCCCTACTAGCGGGAGGGGGGATGAGCAGTTCTTC,CASSPTSGRGDEQFF
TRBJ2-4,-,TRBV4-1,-,TGCGCCAGCAGCCAACCCCGACTTCCCAGGGGCCCCGTAGCCAAAAACATTCAGTACTTC,CASSQPRLPRGPVAKNIQYF
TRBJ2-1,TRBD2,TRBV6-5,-,TGTGCCAGTAGCGCGGGGGGGCCGAAGTTCTTC,CASSAGGPKFF
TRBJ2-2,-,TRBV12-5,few,TGTGCTAGTGGTTTGGCGACGGGGAACACCGGGGAGCTGTTTTTT,CASGLATGNTGELFF
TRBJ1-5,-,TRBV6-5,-,TGTGCCAGCAGTGGAGAGGAGAGAGGGCCCCAGCATTTT,CASSGEERGPQHF
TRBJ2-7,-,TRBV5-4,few,TGTGCCAGCAGCTCGACAGTTTCCTACGAGCAGTACTTC,CASSSTVSYEQYF
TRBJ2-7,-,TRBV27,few,TGTGCCAGCAGTTTAGAGGGCTCCTCAAACGAGCAGTACTTC,CASSLEGSSNEQYF
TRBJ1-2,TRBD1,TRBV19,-,TGTGCCAGTAGTCGGGACAGAAGCCTCGTGAACTATGGCTACACCTTC,CASSRDRSLVNYGYTF
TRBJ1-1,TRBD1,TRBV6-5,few,TGTGCCAGCACGACAGGGATTTTGAACACTGAAGCTTTCTTT,CASTTGILNTEAFF
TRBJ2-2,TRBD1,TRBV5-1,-,TGCGCCAGCAGCTTGGGTGGACAGGGAGGCGGGGAGCTGTTTTTT,CASSLGGQGGGELFF
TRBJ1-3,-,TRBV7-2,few,TGTGCCAGTGCGGGTAACAGGGTTGGAAACACCATATATTTT,CASAGNRVGNTIYF
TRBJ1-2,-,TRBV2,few,TGTGCCAGCAGTACCACTGCAAAGAGTGGCTACACCTTC,CASSTTAKSGYTF
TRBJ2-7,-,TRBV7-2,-,TGTGCCAGCAGGATAACCAAACAGGGCGGCGAGCAGTACTTC,CASRITKQGGEQYF
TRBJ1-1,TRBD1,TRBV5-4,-,TGTGCCAGCAGCCGTCCCGGGACAGGGGACACTGAAGCTTTCTTT,CASSRPGTGDTEAFF
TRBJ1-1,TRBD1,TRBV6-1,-,TGTGCCAGCAGTGAAGTGGGACAGCTCACTGAAGCTTTCTTT,CASSEVGQLTEAFF
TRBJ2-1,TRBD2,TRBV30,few,TGTGCCTGGACTCCTACGGGACTAGCGGGGGAGCAGTTCTTC,CAWTPTGLAGEQFF